Shown below are 5 T cell receptor beta chains from a single sample sequenced in a study of CD8+CD57+ T cells in acquired aplastic anemia. Profiling that covered TCR beta VDJ and CDR3 relied on genomic DNA as its template. TCRdb ran MiXCR on the reads and lists one entry per CDR3 protein. There are about 400,000 distinct CDR3 sequences in the sample; roughly 64% occur only once, and under 4.5% lies in the top ten. The sample consisted of sorted CD4+, CD8+, or CD8+CD57+ T cells (not recorded which) from PBMCs. The receptors were gathered from a human donor in good health, serving as a control.

A single count supports this clonotype. J is TRBJ2-7 and V is TRBV7-2; 7 positions match TRBD2. This CDR3 contains 16 residues. J lost 5 bases, V lost 1 base, and 11 bases had no gene match. The germline V gene has CDR1 SGHTA and CDR2 FQGNSA. This CDR3 reads CASSLGWGLHNNEQYF. CDR3 coding DNA: TGTGCCAGCAGCTTAGGGTGGGGACTACACAACAACGAGCAGTACTTC.

A remark on this clonotype: A junction end diverges from the germline sequence, so it may reflect a read error. The chain couples TRBV9 to TRBJ2-7; TRBD2 agrees at 7 bases. Germline lookup yields CDR1 SGDLS and CDR2 YYNGEE. CDR3 length: 13 amino acids. CDR3 coding DNA: TGTGCCAGCAGCGTAGCTATGGCGGGGGATACGCAGTTC. Translation gives CASSVAMAGDTQF.

This clonotype showed up many times. The V and J genes are TRBV5-8 and TRBJ2-3, with a tentative D call TRBD2 (6 bases). V dropped 1 base and J dropped 1 base, with 10 bases sitting between them. Germline CDR1 reads SGHTS; CDR2 reads YDEGEE. The CDR3 consists of 15 residues. The CDR3 DNA is TGTGCCAGCAGCTTGTATCAGCGGGGCACAGATACGCAGTATTTT. It specifies CASSLYQRGTDTQYF.

A word on this clonotype: Without the conserved terminal phenylalanine or tryptophan, this CDR3 likely stems from a read error. This sequence joins TRBV11-3 and TRBJ1-2; D possibly corresponds to TRBD1 (5 bases). Germline CDR1 and CDR2: SGHNT and YENEEA. Deletions cut 6 bases from V and 7 bases from J, with 15 bases between. The CDR3 is made up of 13 amino acids. This CDR3 is CASRQQGNRGYTL. In DNA, the CDR3 is TGTGCCAGCAGACAGCAGGGTAATCGTGGCTACACCCTC.

The V and J genes are TRBV7-8 and TRBJ2-7; D call uncertain. V gave up 2 bases and J gave up 5 bases, with 10 bases separating them. The CDR3 consists of 13 residues. Germline CDR1 reads SGHVS; CDR2 reads FQNEAQ. CDR3 in amino acids: CASSLHTTNEQYF. CDR3 coding DNA: TGTGCCAGCAGCTTACACACGACCAACGAGCAGTACTTC.